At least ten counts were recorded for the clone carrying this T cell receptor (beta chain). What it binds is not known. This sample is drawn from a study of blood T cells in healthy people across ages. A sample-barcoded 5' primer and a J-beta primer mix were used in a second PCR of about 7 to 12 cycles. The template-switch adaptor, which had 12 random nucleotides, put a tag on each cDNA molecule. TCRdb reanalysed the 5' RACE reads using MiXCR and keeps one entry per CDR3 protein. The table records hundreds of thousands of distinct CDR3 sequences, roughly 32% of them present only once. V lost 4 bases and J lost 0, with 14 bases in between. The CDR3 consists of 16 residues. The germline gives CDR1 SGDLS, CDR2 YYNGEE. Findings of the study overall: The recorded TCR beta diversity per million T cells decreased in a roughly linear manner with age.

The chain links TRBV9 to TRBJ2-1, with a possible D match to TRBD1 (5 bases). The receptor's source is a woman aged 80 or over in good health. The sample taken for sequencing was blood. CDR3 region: CASSTSGLSSYNEQFF. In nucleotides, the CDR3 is TGTGCCAGCAGCACCTCAGGGTTAAGCTCCTACAATGAGCAGTTCTTC.